The 8 T cell receptor beta chains below all came from one sample that was sequenced in a study of T-cell reconstitution after alpha-beta-depleted transplantation in children. Unique molecular identifiers were incorporated during preparation of the TCRbeta library. One entry per CDR3 protein, called by TCRdb with MiXCR from the PCR reads. The profile shows 640,000 or so distinct CDR3 sequences, about 15% of them singletons. The starting material was PBMCs from the stem cell graft donor, obtained from the stem cell graft. The receptors come from a human donor who donated a stem cell graft to a child with acute myeloid leukemia.

This clonotype was observed many times. J is TRBJ1-4 and V is TRBV20-1; D unresolved. The CDR3 is 13 residues long. V was trimmed by 0 bases and J by 8 bases, leaving 10 bases between them. Germline V CDR1 and CDR2: DFQATT, SNEGSKA (reference sequence). The CDR3 region is CSARDFGREKLFF. CDR3 DNA sequence: TGCAGTGCTAGAGATTTCGGGAGGGAAAAACTGTTTTTT.

This clonotype was observed many times. The chain uses TRBV24-1 and TRBJ2-3; no definite D call. CDR1 and CDR2 from the germline V gene are KGHDR and SFDVKD. The CDR3 length is 12 residues. V lost 3 bases and J 6 bases, leaving 6 bases between the germline ends. CDR3 nucleotides: TGTGCCACCAGTGATATGATGGATACGCAGTATTTT. Protein: CATSDMMDTQYF.

Only a few counts were recorded for this clonotype. The CDR3 DNA reads as TGTGCCAGCAGCTTACGGACAGGTAACGATGAGCAGTTCTTC. Protein sequence: CASSLRTGNDEQFF. The genes are TRBV7-9 and TRBJ2-1; 7 nucleotides align to TRBD1. This CDR3 is 14 amino acids long. In germline, CDR1 is SEHNR, CDR2 FQNEAQ (reference sequence). The V gene end was trimmed by 2 bases and the J gene end by 8 bases; junction bases not matched to a gene: 6.

At least ten counts were recorded for this clonotype. The chain uses TRBV29-1 and TRBJ1-3, with 7 bases matching TRBD1. Looked up from germline, CDR1 is SQVTM and CDR2 is ANQGSEA. V lost 3 bases, J lost 0 bases, and 5 bases stayed unmatched. The CDR3 contains 15 residues. CDR3 bases: TGCAGCGTTGAGACAGGGCGCAGCTCTGGAAACACCATATATTTT. Its translation is CSVETGRSSGNTIYF. Using reference TRBV29-1 and TRBJ1-3 for the parts outside the CDR3, the full variable domain is SAVISQKPSRDICQRGTSLTIQCQVDSQVTMMFWYRQQPGQSLTLIATANQGSEATYESGFVIDKFPISRPNLTFSTLTVSNMSPEDSSIYLCSVETGRSSGNTIYFGEGSWLTVV.

This clonotype was counted many times. This chain uses TRBV12-3 or TRBV12-4 with TRBJ2-1; D is uncertain. Trimming cost V 1 base and J 7 bases, with 8 bases left between them. This CDR3 has 13 residues. CDR3 region: CASSLGGSNEQFF. The CDR3 DNA is TGTGCCAGCAGTTTAGGGGGATCGAATGAGCAGTTCTTC.

The count of this clonotype is one. The rearrangement joins TRBV28 to TRBJ1-5; D gene uncertain. The germline V gene has CDR1 MDHEN and CDR2 SYDVKM. Trimming cost V 10 bases and J 4 bases, with 14 bases left between them. This CDR3 has 13 amino acids. CDR3 region: CATGSMPNQPQHF. CDR3 nucleotides: TGTGCCACCGGTTCCATGCCAAATCAGCCCCAGCATTTT. Filled out from reference TRBV28 and TRBJ1-5, the complete variable domain reads DVKVTQSSRYLVKRTGEKVFLECVQDMDHENMFWYRQDPGLGLRLIYFSYDVKMKEKGDIPEGYSVSREKKERFSLILESASTNQTSMYLCATGSMPNQPQHFGDGTRLSIL.

This clonotype was seen many times. The rearrangement links TRBV12-3 or TRBV12-4 to TRBJ2-2, with TRBD2 matching over 7 bases. Trimming at V came to 5 bases and at J to 6 bases, leaving 0 bases not matched to a gene. The CDR3 spans 12 residues. The CDR3 region is CASSRGAGELFF. CDR3 in DNA: TGTGCCAGCAGTCGGGGGGCCGGGGAGCTGTTTTTT.

This clonotype appeared many times. The V and J genes are TRBV6-5 and TRBJ2-7; 7 positions match TRBD1. CDR3 size: 14 residues. Per germline, CDR1 MNHEY and CDR2 SVGAGI. Trimming cost V 6 bases and J 6 bases; bases outside gene matches: 11. CDR3 residues: CASRTGIARREQYV. For the CDR3, the DNA is TGTGCCAGCAGGACAGGGATCGCGAGACGCGAGCAGTACGTC.